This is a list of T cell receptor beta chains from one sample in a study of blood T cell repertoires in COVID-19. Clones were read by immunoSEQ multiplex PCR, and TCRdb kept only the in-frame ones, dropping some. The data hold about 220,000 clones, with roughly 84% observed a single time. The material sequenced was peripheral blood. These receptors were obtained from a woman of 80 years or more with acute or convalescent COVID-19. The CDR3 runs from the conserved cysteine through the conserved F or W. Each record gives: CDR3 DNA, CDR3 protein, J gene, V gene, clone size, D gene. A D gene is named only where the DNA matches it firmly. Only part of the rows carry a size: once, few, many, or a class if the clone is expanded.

cdr3_nt: TGTGCCTCTAGCGGGGGGGTTGATACGCAGTATTTT
cdr3_aa: CASSGGVDTQYF
j_call: TRBJ2-3
v_call: TRBV10-3
clone_size: NA
d_call: TRBD2

cdr3_nt: TGTGCCAGTAGTCCGCGGGACAGCAACTATGGCTACACCTTC
cdr3_aa: CASSPRDSNYGYTF
j_call: TRBJ1-2
v_call: TRBV19
clone_size: NA
d_call: TRBD1

cdr3_nt: TGTGCCACCTCCGGGACATTTGGGAACACTGAAGCTTTCTTT
cdr3_aa: CATSGTFGNTEAFF
j_call: TRBJ1-1
v_call: TRBV10-3
clone_size: NA
d_call: NA

cdr3_nt: TGTGCCAGCAGTTTACGGGGGAGGAACACTGAAGCTTTCTTT
cdr3_aa: CASSLRGRNTEAFF
j_call: TRBJ1-1
v_call: TRBV27
clone_size: NA
d_call: NA

cdr3_nt: TGTGCCAGCTCAGGAATTACAGTTAATGAAAAACTGTTTTTT
cdr3_aa: CASSGITVNEKLFF
j_call: TRBJ1-4
v_call: TRBV18
clone_size: NA
d_call: NA

cdr3_nt: TGTGCCAGCAGCTTAGCCCTCCCCGACTATGGCTACACCTTC
cdr3_aa: CASSLALPDYGYTF
j_call: TRBJ1-2
v_call: TRBV11-2
clone_size: once
d_call: NA

cdr3_nt: TGTGCCAGCAGCTTGACTAGCGACTACGAGCAGTACTTC
cdr3_aa: CASSLTSDYEQYF
j_call: TRBJ2-7
v_call: TRBV5-5
clone_size: once
d_call: TRBD2

cdr3_nt: TGTGCCAGCAGTGTGTGGCCAGATACGCAGTATTTT
cdr3_aa: CASSVWPDTQYF
j_call: TRBJ2-3
v_call: TRBV2
clone_size: NA
d_call: NA

cdr3_nt: TGCGCCAGCAGCCAAGATCTTAGGGGGATGGGCTACACCTTC
cdr3_aa: CASSQDLRGMGYTF
j_call: TRBJ1-2
v_call: TRBV4-3
clone_size: NA
d_call: NA

cdr3_nt: TGTGCCAGCAGCCCCAGGAATCTGAACACTGAAGCTTTCTTT
cdr3_aa: CASSPRNLNTEAFF
j_call: TRBJ1-1
v_call: TRBV16
clone_size: NA
d_call: NA

cdr3_nt: TGTGCCAGCAGCTTTCTTACCTACAATGAGCAGTTCTTC
cdr3_aa: CASSFLTYNEQFF
j_call: TRBJ2-1
v_call: TRBV7-9
clone_size: NA
d_call: NA

cdr3_nt: TGTGCCAGCAGCGTAGACGTTGGGGAGGGGGGAGCTTTCTTT
cdr3_aa: CASSVDVGEGGAFF
j_call: TRBJ1-1
v_call: TRBV9
clone_size: NA
d_call: NA

cdr3_nt: TGTGCCAGCAGTTTCGTCGGAGAGACCCAGTACTTC
cdr3_aa: CASSFVGETQYF
j_call: TRBJ2-5
v_call: TRBV27
clone_size: NA
d_call: NA

cdr3_nt: TGTGCCACCAGTGATTTCGAGGGAAAACTGTTTTTT
cdr3_aa: CATSDFEGKLFF
j_call: TRBJ1-4
v_call: TRBV24-1
clone_size: NA
d_call: NA

cdr3_nt: TGTGCTAGCAGCTTAGACGGGGGGGCTTCGGATGAGCAGTTCTTC
cdr3_aa: CASSLDGGASDEQFF
j_call: TRBJ2-1
v_call: TRBV7-7
clone_size: NA
d_call: TRBD2

cdr3_nt: TGCAGCGTTGAATCAAGGGGATGGGACTACAATGAGCAGTTCTTC
cdr3_aa: CSVESRGWDYNEQFF
j_call: TRBJ2-1
v_call: TRBV29-1
clone_size: NA
d_call: NA

cdr3_nt: TGTGCCAGCAGAACAGGGCTGGGTACTGAAGCTTTCTTT
cdr3_aa: CASRTGLGTEAFF
j_call: TRBJ1-1
v_call: TRBV6-5
clone_size: NA
d_call: NA

cdr3_nt: TGTGCCAGTACCTCCGGGACAGGGCGGGGCACTGAAGCTTTCTTT
cdr3_aa: CASTSGTGRGTEAFF
j_call: TRBJ1-1
v_call: TRBV19
clone_size: NA
d_call: TRBD1

cdr3_nt: TGTGCCAGCAGTACCTACAGCGGGACAAAAGAGACCCAGTACTTC
cdr3_aa: CASSTYSGTKETQYF
j_call: TRBJ2-5
v_call: TRBV28
clone_size: NA
d_call: NA

cdr3_nt: TGTGCCAGCAGCCCGAAGAGATGGGCGGGCGGGCAGACCACCGGGGAGCTGTTTTTT
cdr3_aa: CASSPKRWAGGQTTGELFF
j_call: TRBJ2-2
v_call: TRBV27
clone_size: NA
d_call: NA

cdr3_nt: TGTGCCAGCAGCCAAGCCTCGCAAGAGACCCAGTACTTC
cdr3_aa: CASSQASQETQYF
j_call: TRBJ2-5
v_call: TRBV3-1/TRBV3-2
clone_size: once
d_call: NA

cdr3_nt: TGTGCCATCAGTGAGTCGAGGGGGAACGATTCACCCCTCCACTTT
cdr3_aa: CAISESRGNDSPLHF
j_call: TRBJ1-6
v_call: TRBV10-3
clone_size: NA
d_call: NA

cdr3_nt: TGTTCCTCAGGGGTGGGCACAGATACGCAGTATTTT
cdr3_aa: CSSGVGTDTQYF
j_call: TRBJ2-3
v_call: TRBV19
clone_size: NA
d_call: NA

cdr3_nt: TGTGCCAGCAGCTTAGAAGCGCGGGGATCGGGTACTGAAGCTTTCTTT
cdr3_aa: CASSLEARGSGTEAFF
j_call: TRBJ1-1
v_call: TRBV7-8
clone_size: NA
d_call: NA

cdr3_nt: TGTGCCTGGAGTCTGAGGGAAGGGGAAAAACTGTTTTTT
cdr3_aa: CAWSLREGEKLFF
j_call: TRBJ1-4
v_call: TRBV30
clone_size: NA
d_call: NA

cdr3_nt: TGTGCCAGCAGCGTAGTTGGGACAGCCCCTTCCCCCCTCCACTTT
cdr3_aa: CASSVVGTAPSPLHF
j_call: TRBJ1-6
v_call: TRBV9
clone_size: once
d_call: TRBD1

cdr3_nt: TGTGCCAGCAGCCCTAGCGGGGGAGCCCACAATGAGCAGTTCTTC
cdr3_aa: CASSPSGGAHNEQFF
j_call: TRBJ2-1
v_call: TRBV5-8
clone_size: once
d_call: TRBD2

cdr3_nt: TGTGCCAGCAGCCAGACTAGCGGGGGTATGGATACGCAGTATTTT
cdr3_aa: CASSQTSGGMDTQYF
j_call: TRBJ2-3
v_call: TRBV4-2
clone_size: NA
d_call: TRBD2